This T cell receptor beta chain stems from a study of graft-versus-host responses after intestinal transplantation. Study summary: Those transplanted obtained multivisceral, liver-intestinal, or isolated intestinal grafts. Anti-thymocyte globulin induction, then tacrolimus and steroids for two to four years, went to all recipients.

A note on this clone: The antigen is not known. The same CDR3 also results from other DNA sequences found in this sample.

Findings of the study overall: Allograft graft-versus-host to host-versus-graft clonal ratios ran high in patients with graft-donor T cell macrochimerism. Early post-transplant declines in HvG were associated with peak levels of circulating GvH clones.

Assay: immunoSEQ multiplex PCR; the TCRdb copy retains only in-frame clones and omits some. The table has about 98,000 clones, less than 90% seen once. Germline V lookup: CDR1 MNHEY, CDR2 SVGAGI. The junction had 4 bases not matched to a gene; V was cut back by 2 bases and J by 6 bases. The length of the CDR3 is 13 residues. This receptor was obtained from a human donor who received an intestinal transplant. Sequenced material: unstimulated CD8+ T cells sorted from spleen or lymph node cells, taken before intestinal transplant. This chain uses TRBV6-5 with TRBJ2-7; 7 bases agree with TRBD2. The CDR3 DNA is TGTGCCAGCAGTTACGGTGGGGGGGTCGAGCAGTACTTC. This encodes CASSYGGGVEQYF.